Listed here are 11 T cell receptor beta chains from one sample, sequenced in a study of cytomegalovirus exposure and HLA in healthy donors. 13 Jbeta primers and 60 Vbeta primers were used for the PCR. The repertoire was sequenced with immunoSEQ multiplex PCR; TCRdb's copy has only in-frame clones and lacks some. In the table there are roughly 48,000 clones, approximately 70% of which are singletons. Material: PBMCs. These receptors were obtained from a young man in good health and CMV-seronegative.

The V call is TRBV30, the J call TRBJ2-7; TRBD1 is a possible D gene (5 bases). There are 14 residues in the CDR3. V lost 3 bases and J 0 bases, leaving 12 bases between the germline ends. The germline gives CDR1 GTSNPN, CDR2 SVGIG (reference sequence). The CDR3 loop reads CAWRSTVTSYEQYF. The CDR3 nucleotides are TGTGCCTGGAGGTCGACAGTTACCTCCTACGAGCAGTACTTC.

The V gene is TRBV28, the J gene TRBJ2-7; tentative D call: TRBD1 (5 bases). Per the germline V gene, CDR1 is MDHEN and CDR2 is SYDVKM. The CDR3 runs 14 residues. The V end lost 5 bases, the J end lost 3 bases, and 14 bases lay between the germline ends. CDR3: CASSTIDRHYEQYF. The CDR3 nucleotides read TGTGCCAGCAGTACCATCGACAGACACTACGAGCAGTACTTC.

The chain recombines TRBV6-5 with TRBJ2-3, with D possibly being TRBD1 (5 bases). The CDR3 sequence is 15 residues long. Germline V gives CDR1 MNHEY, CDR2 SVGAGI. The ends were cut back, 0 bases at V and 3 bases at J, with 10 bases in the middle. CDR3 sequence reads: CASSYSPTETDTQYF. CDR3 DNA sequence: TGTGCCAGCAGTTACTCTCCGACAGAGACAGATACGCAGTATTTT.

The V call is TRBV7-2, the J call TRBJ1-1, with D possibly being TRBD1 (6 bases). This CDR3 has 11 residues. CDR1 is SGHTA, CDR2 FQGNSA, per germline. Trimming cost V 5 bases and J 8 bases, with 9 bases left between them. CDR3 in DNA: TGTGCCAGCAGCCTAGGGACAGAAGCTTTCTTT. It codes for CASSLGTEAFF.

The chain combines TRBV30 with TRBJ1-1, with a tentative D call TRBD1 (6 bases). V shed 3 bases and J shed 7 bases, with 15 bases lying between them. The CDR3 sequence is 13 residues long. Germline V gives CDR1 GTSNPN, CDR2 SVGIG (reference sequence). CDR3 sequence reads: CAWSGPQGSEAFF. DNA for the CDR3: TGTGCCTGGAGCGGGCCGCAGGGGAGTGAAGCTTTCTTT.

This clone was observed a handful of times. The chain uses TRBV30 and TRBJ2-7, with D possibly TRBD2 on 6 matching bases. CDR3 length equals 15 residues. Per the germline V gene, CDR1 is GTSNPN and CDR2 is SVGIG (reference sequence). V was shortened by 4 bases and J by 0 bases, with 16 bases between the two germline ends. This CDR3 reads CAWKLGRESSYEQYF. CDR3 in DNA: TGTGCCTGGAAGCTGGGGCGGGAAAGCTCCTACGAGCAGTACTTC.

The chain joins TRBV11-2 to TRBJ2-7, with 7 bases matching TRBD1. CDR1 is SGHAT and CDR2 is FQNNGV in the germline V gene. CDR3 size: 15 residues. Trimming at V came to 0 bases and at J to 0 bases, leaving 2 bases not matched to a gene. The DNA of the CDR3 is TGTGCCAGCAGCTTAGAGGGACAGAGCTCCTACGAGCAGTACTTC. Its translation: CASSLEGQSSYEQYF.

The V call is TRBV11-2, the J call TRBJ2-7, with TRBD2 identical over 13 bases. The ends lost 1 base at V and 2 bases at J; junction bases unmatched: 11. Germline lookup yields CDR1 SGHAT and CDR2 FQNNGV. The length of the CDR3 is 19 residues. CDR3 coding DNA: TGTGCCAGCAGCTTAGCCCTGGGACTAGCGGGACGGTTGACCTACGAGCAGTACTTC. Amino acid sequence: CASSLALGLAGRLTYEQYF.

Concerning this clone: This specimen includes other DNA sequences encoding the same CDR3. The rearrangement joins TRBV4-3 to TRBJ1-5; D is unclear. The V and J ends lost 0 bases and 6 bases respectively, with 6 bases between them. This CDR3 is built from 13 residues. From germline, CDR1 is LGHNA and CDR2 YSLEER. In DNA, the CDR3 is TGCGCCAGCAGCCAAGACGTGAGTCAGCCCCAGCATTTT. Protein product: CASSQDVSQPQHF.

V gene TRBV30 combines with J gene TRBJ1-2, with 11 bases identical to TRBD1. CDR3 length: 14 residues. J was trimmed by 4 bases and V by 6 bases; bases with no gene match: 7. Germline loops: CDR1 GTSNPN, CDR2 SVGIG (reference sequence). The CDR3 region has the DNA TGTGCCTGCGTCCGGGACAGGGGGGTCTATGGCTACACCTTC. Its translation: CACVRDRGVYGYTF.

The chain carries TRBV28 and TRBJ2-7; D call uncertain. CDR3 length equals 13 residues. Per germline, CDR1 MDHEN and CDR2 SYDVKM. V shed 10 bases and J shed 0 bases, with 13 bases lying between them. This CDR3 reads CATTLSSSYEQYF. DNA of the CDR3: TGTGCCACTACCTTATCGAGCTCCTACGAGCAGTACTTC.